This T cell receptor beta chain stems from a study of brain T cells in children with intractable seizures. Sequencing was limited to surgery cases with top T cell transcript signatures in brain tissue. Trimming removed 1 base at V and 3 bases at J, with 12 bases between. This CDR3 contains 15 residues. CDR1 MGHRA and CDR2 YSYEKL come from the germline V gene. Clones were read by immunoSEQ multiplex PCR, and TCRdb kept only the in-frame ones, dropping some. This sample carries roughly 80,000 clones, approximately 89% of them seen once, and the ten largest clones take approximately 25%. Turning to this clone: Here the CDR3 omits its conserved ending phenylalanine or tryptophan, so a read error is the likely source.

The input for sequencing was peripheral blood, taken at surgery. This TCR derives from a girl aged 2-15 years with Rasmussen encephalitis and intractable seizures. V gene TRBV4-1 combines with J gene TRBJ1-2; a weak D match, TRBD1 (6 bases). The CDR3 loop is CASSQVSRGDYGYTL. DNA for the CDR3: TGCGCCAGCAGCCAAGTATCGAGGGGGGACTATGGCTACACCCTC.